The 11 T cell receptor beta chains below all came from one sample that was sequenced in a study of T cell responses to AZD1222 COVID-19 vaccine. Profiled with immunoSEQ multiplex PCR; TCRdb holds only in-frame clones, not every one. Of 66,000 or so clones in the sample, roughly 87% were seen once. This specimen consisted of peripheral blood, obtained on day 0 of AZD1222 vaccination. These receptors came from an adult in good health.

The V call is TRBV28, the J call TRBJ2-2, with D maybe TRBD1 (5 bases). This CDR3 contains 14 residues. Germline lookup yields CDR1 MDHEN and CDR2 SYDVKM. Trimming took off 1 base at V and 7 bases at J, with 10 bases between the two ends. CDR3 sequence reads: CASSLSDSVGELFF. Here the CDR3 DNA reads TGTGCCAGCAGTTTATCCGACAGCGTCGGGGAGCTGTTTTTT.

The V call is TRBV19, the J call TRBJ2-7; 7 nucleotides line up with TRBD2. The CDR3 is 18 residues long. Trimming removed 0 bases from V and 4 bases from J; junction bases left unmatched: 15. The germline V gene has CDR1 LNHDA and CDR2 SQIVND (reference sequence). Here the CDR3 reads CASSIEGHPAGIGYEQYF. The CDR3 DNA follows: TGTGCCAGTAGTATAGAGGGTCATCCAGCGGGAATAGGATACGAGCAGTACTTC.

The table lists this clone with a count of one. The V and J genes are TRBV20-1 and TRBJ2-1; D unresolved. The length of the CDR3 is 11 residues. Trimming shortened V by 6 bases and J by 8 bases, and 11 bases separated the two germline ends. Per germline, CDR1 DFQATT and CDR2 SNEGSKA (reference sequence). CDR3 loop: CSAGRLDEQFF. For the CDR3, the DNA is TGCAGTGCCGGGCGGCTGGATGAGCAGTTCTTC.

This clone was observed a single time. The CDR3 here is CASSPDRVKNEKLFF. CDR3 nucleotide sequence: TGTGCCAGCAGCCCAGACAGGGTTAAAAATGAAAAACTGTTTTTT. The chain employs TRBV4-2 and TRBJ1-4; the match to TRBD1 covers 7 bases. CDR1 is LGHNA and CDR2 is YNFKEQ in the germline V gene. V dropped 4 bases and J dropped 5; count of bases not matched to a gene: 7. CDR3 length: 15 residues.

The V and J genes are TRBV4-2 and TRBJ1-1; 7 nucleotides agree with TRBD1. This CDR3 region has 16 residues. Trimming took 0 bases from V and 8 from J; bases not matched to a gene: 12. The germline V gene encodes CDR1 LGHNA and CDR2 YNFKEQ. CDR3 amino acids: CASSQDPKGARREAFF. CDR3 DNA sequence: TGTGCCAGCAGCCAAGATCCAAAGGGGGCGAGGCGGGAAGCTTTCTTT.

This chain joins TRBV7-2 and TRBJ2-5; 7 bases are a match to TRBD1. The CDR3 length is 14 residues. Unmatched junction bases numbered 6, after V lost 4 bases and J lost 4 bases. Germline loops: CDR1 SGHTA, CDR2 FQGNSA. CDR3 DNA sequence: TGTGCCAGCAGCTCCCAGGGGGTTTCAGAGACCCAGTACTTC. Amino acid sequence: CASSSQGVSETQYF.

The rearrangement links TRBV6-1 to TRBJ1-6; tentatively, D is TRBD1 (5 bases). CDR1 and CDR2 from the germline V gene are MNHNS and SASEGT. The V end was cut by 0 bases, the J end by 6 bases, with 12 bases between. The CDR3 has 16 amino acids. The CDR3 region is CASSEAWDRINSPLHF. Written as DNA, the CDR3 is TGTGCCAGCAGTGAAGCCTGGGACCGCATTAATTCACCCCTCCACTTT.

This chain uses TRBV6-2 or TRBV6-3 with TRBJ2-5; D is possibly TRBD1 (6 bases). CDR1 and CDR2 from the germline V gene are MNHEY and SVGEGT. This CDR3 has 15 residues. V lost 5 bases, J lost 1 base, and 14 bases lay in between. The CDR3 sequence is CASSQWTDRQETQYF. The CDR3 DNA is TGTGCCAGCAGTCAATGGACAGACCGCCAAGAGACCCAGTACTTC.

The V gene is TRBV5-6, the J gene TRBJ1-6; 8 bases fit TRBD1. Per germline, CDR1 SGHDT and CDR2 YYEEEE. J gave up 9 bases and V 6 bases, and 8 bases lay outside the gene matches. The CDR3 sequence is 14 residues long. For the CDR3, the DNA is TGTGCCAGCAAACCGGACAGGGACGGTTCACCCCTCCACTTT. This encodes CASKPDRDGSPLHF.

V and J are TRBV18 and TRBJ1-2; 7 nucleotides line up with TRBD1. This CDR3 has 15 residues. The germline V gene encodes CDR1 KGHSH and CDR2 LQKENI. Trimming took 3 bases from V and 0 from J; bases not matched to a gene: 4. DNA of the CDR3: TGTGCCAGCTCACCGGGACAGCGATCTAACTATGGCTACACCTTC. Protein product: CASSPGQRSNYGYTF.

The chain recombines TRBV10-1 with TRBJ2-7, with D perhaps assigned TRBD1 or TRBD2 (6 bases each). The CDR3 is 13 residues long. The germline V gene encodes CDR1 WNHNN and CDR2 SYGVQD (reference sequence). With 3 bases removed from V and 7 bases from J, the gap between germline ends came to 13 bases. CDR3 amino acids: CASSEGGRWEQYF. DNA for the CDR3: TGCGCCAGCAGTGAAGGGGGGCGATGGGAGCAGTACTTC.